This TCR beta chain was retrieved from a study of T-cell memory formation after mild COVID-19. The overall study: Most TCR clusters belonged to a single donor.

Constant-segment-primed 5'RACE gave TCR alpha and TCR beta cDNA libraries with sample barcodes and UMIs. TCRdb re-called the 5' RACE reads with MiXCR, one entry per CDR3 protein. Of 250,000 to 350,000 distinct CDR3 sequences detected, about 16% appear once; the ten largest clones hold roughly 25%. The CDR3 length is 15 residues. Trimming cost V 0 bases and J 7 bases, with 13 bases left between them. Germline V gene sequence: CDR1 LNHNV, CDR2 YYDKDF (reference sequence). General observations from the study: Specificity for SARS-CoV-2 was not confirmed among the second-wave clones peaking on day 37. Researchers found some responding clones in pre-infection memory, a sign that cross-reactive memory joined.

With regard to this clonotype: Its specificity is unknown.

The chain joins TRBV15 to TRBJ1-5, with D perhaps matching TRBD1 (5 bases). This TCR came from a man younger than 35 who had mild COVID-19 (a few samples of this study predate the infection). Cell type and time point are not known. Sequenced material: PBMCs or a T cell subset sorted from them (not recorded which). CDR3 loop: CATSRDRGVSQPQHF. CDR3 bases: TGTGCCACCAGCAGAGATCGGGGGGTATCGCAGCCCCAGCATTTT. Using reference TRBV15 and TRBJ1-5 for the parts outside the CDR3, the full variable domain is DAMVIQNPRYQVTQFGKPVTLSCSQTLNHNVMYWYQQKSSQAPKLLFHYYDKDFNNEADTPDNFQSRRPNTSFCFLDIRSPGLGDTAMYLCATSRDRGVSQPQHFGDGTRLSIL.